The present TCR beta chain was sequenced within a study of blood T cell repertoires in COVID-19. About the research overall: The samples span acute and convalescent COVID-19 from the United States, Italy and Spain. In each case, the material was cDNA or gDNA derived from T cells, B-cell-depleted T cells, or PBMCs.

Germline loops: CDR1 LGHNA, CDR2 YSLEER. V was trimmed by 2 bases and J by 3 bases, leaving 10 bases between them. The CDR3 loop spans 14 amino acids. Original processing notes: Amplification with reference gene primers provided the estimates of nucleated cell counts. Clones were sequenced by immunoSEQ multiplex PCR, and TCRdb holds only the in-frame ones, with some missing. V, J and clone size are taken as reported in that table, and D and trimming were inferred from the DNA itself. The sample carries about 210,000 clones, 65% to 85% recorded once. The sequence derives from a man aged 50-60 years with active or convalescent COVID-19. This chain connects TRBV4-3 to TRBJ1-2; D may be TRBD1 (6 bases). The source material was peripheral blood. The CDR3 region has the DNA TGCGCCAGCAGCCAATCCGACAGGTACTATGGCTACACCTTC. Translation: CASSQSDRYYGYTF.